These 9 T cell receptor beta chains share one sample of origin, sequenced in a study of cytomegalovirus exposure and HLA in healthy donors. Use of 60 Vbeta and 13 Jbeta primers characterized the PCR. TCRdb's copy holds only in-frame clones and misses some; the assay was immunoSEQ multiplex PCR. Found here are 200,000 to 250,000 clones, 70% to 85% of them singletons; the top ten hold roughly 1.6%. Specimen: PBMCs. The receptors derive from a man aged 50 or older in good health and CMV-seronegative.

The chain uses TRBV6-5 and TRBJ2-7, with a possible D match to TRBD1 (7 bases). The V and J ends lost 6 bases and 6 bases respectively, with 21 bases between them. Germline CDR1 MNHEY, CDR2 SVGAGI. This CDR3 spans 15 amino acids. CDR3 protein: CASSQGVGSWPEQYF. Here the CDR3 DNA reads TGTGCCAGCAGCCAGGGGGTCGGGAGTTGGCCCGAGCAGTACTTC.

The gene calls are TRBV10-3 and TRBJ2-5; no firm D call. TRBJ2-7 matches the DNA end more closely, so the J call is doubtful. The CDR3 has 13 amino acids. Per germline, CDR1 ENHRY and CDR2 SYGVKD. The DNA of the CDR3 is TGTGCCATCAGTGTCCGTCCCCCCTACGAGCAGTACTTC. The encoded protein is CAISVRPPYEQYF.

The V and J genes are TRBV9 and TRBJ2-7; D is possibly TRBD1 (5 bases). V was cut by 4 bases and J by 0 bases, with 11 bases left in between. Per germline, CDR1 SGDLS and CDR2 YYNGEE. The CDR3 has 14 amino acids. The CDR3 nucleotides are TGTGCCAGCAGCCCCAGGACAACCTCCTACGAGCAGTACTTC. Amino acids: CASSPRTTSYEQYF.

The rearrangement links TRBV30 to TRBJ2-3; 13 bases agree with TRBD2. This CDR3 spans 16 amino acids. CDR1 and CDR2 from the germline V gene are GTSNPN and SVGIG (reference sequence). Trimming took 4 bases from V and 5 from J; bases not matched to a gene: 9. Here the CDR3 DNA reads TGTGCCTGGACCAGGACTAGCGGGAGTTGGGGAGATACGCAGTATTTT. This gives the protein CAWTRTSGSWGDTQYF.

The chain combines TRBV27 with TRBJ1-5; D gene ambiguous. V shed 1 base and J shed 2 bases, with 6 bases lying between them. The germline gives CDR1 MNHEY, CDR2 SMNVEV (reference sequence). The CDR3 contains 14 residues. The CDR3 reads CASSLLGGNQPQHF. CDR3 nucleotide sequence: TGTGCCAGCAGTTTATTGGGAGGCAATCAGCCCCAGCATTTT.

The rearrangement joins TRBV30 to TRBJ2-7, with a possible D match to TRBD1 (6 bases). CDR1 is GTSNPN, CDR2 SVGIG, per germline (reference sequence). V was cut by 0 bases and J by 4 bases, with 10 bases left in between. The length of the CDR3 is 13 residues. DNA of the CDR3: TGTGCCTGGAGTGTACAGGGTATGTACGAGCAGTACTTC. This sequence encodes CAWSVQGMYEQYF. The whole variable domain, filled in from reference TRBV30 and TRBJ2-7, reads SQTIHQWPATLVQPVGSPLSLECTVEGTSNPNLYWYRQAAGRGLQLLFYSVGIGQISSEVPQNLSASRPQDRQFILSSKKLLLSDSGFYLCAWSVQGMYEQYFGPGTRLTVT.

The chain joins TRBV19 to TRBJ2-1; TRBD2 aligns across 9 bases. CDR1 LNHDA and CDR2 SQIVND come from the germline V gene (reference sequence). The trim removed 4 bases at V and 10 bases at J, leaving 17 bases unmatched. CDR3 length: 17 amino acids. CDR3 sequence reads: CASSTMISGSGRREQFF. Here the CDR3 DNA reads TGTGCCAGTAGTACAATGATTAGCGGGAGCGGCAGGAGAGAGCAGTTCTTC.

This sequence joins TRBV27 and TRBJ2-7; 8 nucleotides align to TRBD2. The V segment lost 3 bases and the J segment 5 bases; nucleotides outside the gene matches: 6. The germline V gene has CDR1 MNHEY and CDR2 SMNVEV (reference sequence). CDR3 length: 14 residues. CDR3 in DNA: TGTGCCAGCAGTTTCCAGCGGGAGTTCGACGAGCAGTACTTC. This encodes CASSFQREFDEQYF.

J is TRBJ2-5 and V is TRBV7-5; TRBD1, the table's D call, lacks a check against the DNA. TRBV7-5 is deemed a pseudogene. This CDR3 region has 16 residues. CDR3 sequence: CVRSFFDRGLGETQYF. CDR3 nucleotides: TGTGTCAGAAGCTTTTTCGACAGGGGGTTGGGGGAGACCCAGTACTTC.